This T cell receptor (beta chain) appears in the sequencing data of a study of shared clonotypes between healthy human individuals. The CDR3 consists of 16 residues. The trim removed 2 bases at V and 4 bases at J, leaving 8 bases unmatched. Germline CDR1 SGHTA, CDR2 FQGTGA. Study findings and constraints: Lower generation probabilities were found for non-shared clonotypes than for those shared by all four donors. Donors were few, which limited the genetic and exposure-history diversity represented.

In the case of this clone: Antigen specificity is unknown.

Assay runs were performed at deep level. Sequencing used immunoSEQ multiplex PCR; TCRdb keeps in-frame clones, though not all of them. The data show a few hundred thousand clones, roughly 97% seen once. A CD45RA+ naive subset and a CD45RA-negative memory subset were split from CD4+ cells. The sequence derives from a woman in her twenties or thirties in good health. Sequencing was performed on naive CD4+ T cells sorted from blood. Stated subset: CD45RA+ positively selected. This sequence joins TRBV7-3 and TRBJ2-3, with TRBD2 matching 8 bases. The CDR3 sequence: CASSLRAGGRADTQYF. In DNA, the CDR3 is TGTGCCAGCAGCTTACGGGCGGGAGGACGTGCAGATACGCAGTATTTT. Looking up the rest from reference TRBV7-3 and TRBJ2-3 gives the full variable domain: GAGVSQTPSNKVTEKGKYVELRCDPISGHTALYWYRQSLGQGPEFLIYFQGTGAADDSGLPNDRFFAVRPEGSVSTLKIQRTERGDSAVYLCASSLRAGGRADTQYFGPGTRLTVL.